A single sample gave rise to the 24 T cell receptor beta chains below, sequenced in a study of cytomegalovirus exposure and HLA in healthy donors. The PCR employed 60 Vbeta primers together with 13 Jbeta primers. Produced via immunoSEQ multiplex PCR; TCRdb's table is partial and in-frame only. The sample records around 150,000 clones, about 84% being singletons. The sequenced material came from PBMCs. These receptors were collected from a man in his forties or fifties in good health and CMV-seronegative.

The gene calls are TRBV18 and TRBJ1-5; D remains unclear. Germline V gives CDR1 KGHSH, CDR2 LQKENI. V was shortened by 6 bases and J by 0 bases, with 21 bases between the two germline ends. The CDR3 consists of 18 residues. This chain's CDR3 is CASSYRSVRGDSNQPQHF. The CDR3, as DNA: TGTGCCAGCTCGTACCGAAGCGTCCGAGGAGATAGCAATCAGCCCCAGCATTTT.

The chain links TRBV4-1 to TRBJ2-3; the D gene is possibly TRBD2 (5 bases). CDR3 length: 16 residues. The germline V gene encodes CDR1 MGHRA and CDR2 YSYEKL. Deletions cut 1 base from V and 0 bases from J, with 11 bases between. DNA for the CDR3: TGCGCCAGCAGCCAAGGCGACTACCCTAGCACAGATACGCAGTATTTT. Residues: CASSQGDYPSTDTQYF.

The rearrangement uses TRBV27 and TRBJ2-3; D is perhaps TRBD2 (5 bases). Trimming cost V 3 bases and J 1 base, with 8 bases left between them. The CDR3 covers 14 residues. Germline-derived CDR1 and CDR2 are MNHEY and SMNVEV (reference sequence). CDR3: CASSFRGGTDTQYF. The CDR3 coding sequence is TGTGCCAGCAGTTTTCGGGGTGGCACAGATACGCAGTATTTT.

There are a few counts of this clone. The V call is TRBV2, the J call TRBJ1-2, with D possibly TRBD1 on 6 matching bases. Trimming shortened V by 3 bases and J by 2 bases, and 16 bases separated the two germline ends. Germline assignment: CDR1 SNHLY and CDR2 FYNNEI. The CDR3 is 16 residues long. The CDR3 DNA is TGTGCCAGCAGTGACCTAACAGGGCGTAGGAACTATGGCTACACCTTC. Amino acids: CASSDLTGRRNYGYTF.

Remarks on this clone: Other DNA variants within this sample encode the same CDR3. The V call is TRBV14, the J call TRBJ1-2; D may be TRBD1 (5 bases). V gave up 1 base and J gave up 2 bases, with 5 bases separating them. The CDR3 runs to 13 residues. The germline CDR1 and CDR2 sequences are SGHDN and FVKESK. CDR3 sequence: CASSQGQNYGYTF. The CDR3 nucleotides read TGTGCCAGCAGCCAAGGACAGAACTATGGCTACACCTTC.

This sequence joins TRBV2 and TRBJ2-7, with D maybe TRBD2 (6 bases). The CDR3 has 14 amino acids. Looked up from germline, CDR1 is SNHLY and CDR2 is FYNNEI. The germline V and J ends were trimmed by 6 bases and 7 bases, with 19 bases remaining between them. In DNA form, the CDR3 reads TGTGCCAGCAGCCAGACCCCGCGGGGTGGGGAGCAGTACTTC. As protein: CASSQTPRGGEQYF.

CDR3 nucleotide sequence: TGTGCCAGCTCACCCCCCGACGGGGGGGGCACTGAAGCTTTCTTT. It translates to CASSPPDGGGTEAFF. The genes are TRBV18 and TRBJ1-1, with a tentative D call TRBD1 (5 bases). The CDR3 loop spans 15 amino acids. Germline V gene data show CDR1 as KGHSH and CDR2 as LQKENI. V lost 3 bases, J lost 4 bases, and 15 bases lay in between.

The rearrangement joins TRBV4-1 to TRBJ2-2; TRBD2 might be the D (5 bases). Trimming took 0 bases from V and 3 from J, leaving 8 bases between them. CDR1 MGHRA and CDR2 YSYEKL come from the germline V gene. The CDR3 covers 15 residues. CDR3 nucleotides: TGCGCCAGCAGCCAAGATATTAGCGACACCGGGGAGCTGTTTTTT. It encodes CASSQDISDTGELFF.

The chain links TRBV9 to TRBJ2-1, with D perhaps TRBD2 (6 bases). V lost 6 bases and J 5 bases, leaving 21 bases between the germline ends. The germline V gene has CDR1 SGDLS and CDR2 YYNGEE. The CDR3 runs to 16 residues. CDR3 nucleotide sequence: TGTGCCAGCAACCCCTTAGGCGGGGATACCCACAATGAGCAGTTCTTC. It translates to CASNPLGGDTHNEQFF.

The V and J genes are TRBV5-1 and TRBJ2-1; 15 positions match TRBD2. Losses at the gene ends were 3 bases for V and 1 base for J; bases not matched to a gene: 11. The CDR3 spans 20 residues. Germline V gene lookup returns CDR1 SGHRS and CDR2 YFSETQ. CDR3 bases: TGCGCCAGCAGCTGGCGGACTAGCGGGAGGGCCGGGGGTTCCTACAATGAGCAGTTCTTC. The encoded protein is CASSWRTSGRAGGSYNEQFF.

The CDR3 protein is CAWSAGLAGQTQYF. The CDR3 DNA sequence: TGTGCCTGGAGTGCGGGACTAGCGGGACAGACCCAGTACTTC. The chain carries TRBV30 and TRBJ2-5, with TRBD2 matching 13 bases. Germline trimming cut 1 base from V and 6 bases from J; bases unmatched to any gene: 2. CDR3 length equals 14 residues. CDR1 GTSNPN and CDR2 SVGIG come from the germline V gene (reference sequence).

This clone has just one count. V gene TRBV2 combines with J gene TRBJ2-2, with 11 bases that match TRBD1. Germline V gene lookup returns CDR1 SNHLY and CDR2 FYNNEI. The V segment lost 8 bases and the J segment 7 bases; nucleotides outside the gene matches: 6. This CDR3 contains 14 residues. The CDR3 coding sequence is TGTGCCAGCGGTTGGACAGGGGGCGTCGGGGAGCTGTTTTTT. It codes for CASGWTGGVGELFF.

This clone was seen a single time. The rearrangement links TRBV7-9 to TRBJ1-5, with no clear D. V dropped 5 bases and J dropped 5 bases, with 10 bases sitting between them. CDR1 SEHNR and CDR2 FQNEAQ come from the germline V gene (reference sequence). This CDR3 is built from 13 residues. CDR3 in amino acids: CASSRGWDQPQHF. DNA of the CDR3: TGTGCCAGCAGCCGGGGTTGGGATCAGCCCCAGCATTTT. Combining the CDR3 with reference TRBV7-9 and TRBJ1-5 gives the whole variable domain DTGVSQNPRHKITKRGQNVTFRCDPISEHNRLYWYRQTLGQGPEFLTYFQNEAQLEKSRLLSDRFSAERPKGSFSTLEIQRTEQGDSAMYLCASSRGWDQPQHFGDGTRLSIL.

The V call is TRBV5-1, the J call TRBJ2-1; TRBD2 matches at 9 bases. The CDR3 totals 18 residues. Trimming cost V 2 bases and J 0 bases; bases outside gene matches: 9. The germline gives CDR1 SGHRS, CDR2 YFSETQ. The CDR3 sequence is CASSFPGTSSSSYNEQFF. Here the CDR3 DNA reads TGCGCCAGCAGCTTCCCCGGGACTAGCTCTTCCTCCTACAATGAGCAGTTCTTC.

The gene calls are TRBV5-6 and TRBJ2-3; D unresolved. Germline V gene data show CDR1 as SGHDT and CDR2 as YYEEEE. V lost 1 base and J 2 bases, leaving 11 bases between the germline ends. The CDR3 has 15 amino acids. The CDR3 sequence is CASSLPQAPTDTQYF. DNA of the CDR3: TGTGCCAGCAGCTTGCCCCAGGCCCCCACAGATACGCAGTATTTT.

This rearrangement joins TRBV11-2 to TRBJ2-3; D is possibly TRBD2 (5 bases). Trimming took 3 bases from V and 5 from J, leaving 12 bases between them. The CDR3 totals 14 residues. Germline-derived CDR1 and CDR2 are SGHAT and FQNNGV. The DNA of the CDR3 is TGTGCCAGCAGCTTTAGCGCCAACAAAGATACGCAGTATTTT. It yields the protein CASSFSANKDTQYF.

The rearrangement uses TRBV18 and TRBJ1-3; D is unclear. The V end was cut by 3 bases, the J end by 4 bases, with 13 bases between. The germline V gene has CDR1 KGHSH and CDR2 LQKENI. This CDR3 contains 15 residues. CDR3: CASSPVSGGGNTIYF. The DNA of the CDR3 is TGTGCCAGCTCACCTGTATCAGGTGGCGGAAACACCATATATTTT.

The chain carries TRBV6-6 and TRBJ2-2; 7 bases map to TRBD1. The CDR3 length is 14 residues. CDR1 and CDR2 (germline): MNHNY, SVGAGI (reference sequence). V lost 7 bases to trimming and J lost 6 bases; unmatched junction nucleotides: 8. CDR3 residues: CASIRQGGSGELFF. The CDR3 DNA is TGTGCCAGCATTCGACAGGGCGGATCCGGGGAGCTGTTTTTT.

V is TRBV29-1 and J is TRBJ1-1; D gene uncertain. Per the germline V gene, CDR1 is SQVTM and CDR2 is ANQGSEA. This CDR3 contains 12 residues. Trimming cost V 3 bases and J 0 bases, with 5 bases left between them. Here the CDR3 reads CSVEGLNTEAFF. The CDR3 region has the DNA TGCAGCGTTGAGGGCCTGAACACTGAAGCTTTCTTT.

The genes are TRBV27 and TRBJ1-2, with TRBD1 matching over 10 bases. The CDR3 extends over 16 amino acids. Germline V lookup: CDR1 MNHEY, CDR2 SMNVEV (reference sequence). J gave up 8 bases and V 5 bases, and 14 bases lay outside the gene matches. The CDR3 nucleotides read TGTGCCAGCAGTCTATGGAGTGACAGGGGGCGCGGGGGCTACACCTTC. Amino acid sequence: CASSLWSDRGRGGYTF.

The chain employs TRBV19 and TRBJ2-7; 7 bases match TRBD2. This CDR3 comprises 14 residues. V was pared by 6 bases and J by 2 bases, with 7 bases of the junction left unmatched. CDR1 LNHDA and CDR2 SQIVND come from the germline V gene (reference sequence). This CDR3 reads CASRGGANTYEQYF. For the CDR3, the DNA is TGTGCCAGTAGGGGAGGGGCGAATACCTACGAGCAGTACTTC.

Comments on this clone: Its ends do not fully match the called genes, so a read error is possible. The chain has TRBV29-1 and TRBJ2-3; 10 positions match TRBD1. The CDR3 contains 17 residues. Per the germline V gene, CDR1 is SQVTM and CDR2 is ANQGSEA. The chain's CDR3 is CSVEDYRATGGTDTQYF. CDR3 bases: TGCAGCGTTGAAGATTATCGGGCGACAGGGGGCACCGATACGCAGTATTTT.

This clone was observed a handful of times. The chain combines TRBV4-1 with TRBJ2-7, with 11 bases identical to TRBD1. This CDR3 region has 16 residues. Trimming at V came to 4 bases and at J to 4 bases, leaving 9 bases not matched to a gene. Germline assignment: CDR1 MGHRA and CDR2 YSYEKL. The CDR3 bases are TGCGCCAGCAGCCGTTTAGGGACAGGGGGAGAGTACGAGCAGTACTTC. Translated, it gives CASSRLGTGGEYEQYF.

This clone was recorded once. This chain uses TRBV5-4 with TRBJ2-7; D call uncertain. CDR3 length equals 13 residues. V gave up 4 bases and J gave up 1 base, with 9 bases separating them. The V gene's germline CDR1 is SGHNT and CDR2 YYREEE (reference sequence). The CDR3 nucleotides read TGTGCCAGCAGCACCGCGAGGTCCTACGAGCAGTACTTC. It encodes CASSTARSYEQYF.